This TCR beta chain came from a study of response to subunit inactivated influenza vaccine. General observations from the study: Few new T cells, the authors suggested, are recruited by each seasonal influenza vaccination.

As concerns this clonotype: Its target is not known.

TCRdb called the RT-PCR reads again in MiXCR, with one record for every CDR3 protein. The sample lists more than 250,000 distinct CDR3 sequences, 21% seen once, with 10% to 13% in the top ten. The V end lost 4 bases, the J end lost 0 bases, and 13 bases lay between the germline ends. CDR3 length: 16 amino acids. In germline, CDR1 is MDHEN, CDR2 SYDVKM. The chain combines TRBV28 with TRBJ1-5; D is undetermined. The material was PBMCs from blood, obtained approximately 20 months after vaccination. This receptor was taken from a man aged 45-69 years who received an inactivated influenza vaccine. CDR3 coding DNA: TGTGCCAGCAGTTCCCCCTTCGCGGGTAGCAATCAGCCCCAGCATTTT. Amino acid sequence: CASSSPFAGSNQPQHF. The full variable domain, in which reference TRBV28 and TRBJ1-5 provide the parts outside the CDR3, is DVKVTQSSRYLVKRTGEKVFLECVQDMDHENMFWYRQDPGLGLRLIYFSYDVKMKEKGDIPEGYSVSREKKERFSLILESASTNQTSMYLCASSSPFAGSNQPQHFGDGTRLSIL.